Each of the 18 T cell receptor beta chains below was sequenced from the same sample in a study of blood T cell repertoires in COVID-19. Some clones are missing from TCRdb's copy, which holds only in-frame ones; the method was immunoSEQ multiplex PCR. The table shows over 350,000 clones, with 88% occurring only once. Sequenced input: PBMCs or T cells enriched from blood (not recorded which). The receptors were sampled from a woman aged 18-29 years who had recovered from COVID-19.

The chain joins TRBV7-8 to TRBJ1-2; 9 nucleotides line up with TRBD1. Per germline, CDR1 SGHVS and CDR2 FQNEAQ. This CDR3 is 15 amino acids long. Trimming removed 4 bases from V and 5 bases from J; junction bases left unmatched: 8. The CDR3, as DNA: TGTGCCAGCAGCTGGGGGACAGGGATGGAGTATGGCTACACCTTC. This sequence encodes CASSWGTGMEYGYTF.

The count of this clone is one. The chain employs TRBV24-1 and TRBJ2-1; weak D call: TRBD2 (6 bases). The CDR3 runs to 17 residues. Germline CDR1 KGHDR, CDR2 SFDVKD. Trimming took off 2 bases at V and 6 bases at J, with 19 bases between the two ends. CDR3 nucleotides: TGTGCCACCAGTGATTCAACCCTCCTCTTGGGGGGCAATGAGCAGTTCTTC. Amino acids: CATSDSTLLLGGNEQFF.

The chain carries TRBV27 and TRBJ2-2, with 8 bases matching TRBD1. The CDR3 length is 16 residues. Germline CDR1 is MNHEY and CDR2 is SMNVEV (reference sequence). The V segment lost 2 bases and the J segment 1 base; nucleotides outside the gene matches: 3. CDR3 in DNA: TGTGCCAGCAGTTTACCGGGACAGGTGAACACCGGGGAGCTGTTTTTT. Translating it yields CASSLPGQVNTGELFF.

This clone has just one count. This chain joins TRBV28 and TRBJ1-2; unclear D gene. The ends were cut back, 6 bases at V and 4 bases at J, with 6 bases in the middle. Germline-derived CDR1 and CDR2 are MDHEN and SYDVKM. The CDR3 is made up of 11 amino acids. Written as DNA, the CDR3 is TGTGCCAGCAGAGGACTCTATGGCTACACCTTC. Translated: CASRGLYGYTF.

J is TRBJ2-7 and V is TRBV5-6; TRBD1 matches at 9 bases. Germline V gene sequence: CDR1 SGHDT, CDR2 YYEEEE. This CDR3 is 15 amino acids long. The V and J ends lost 2 bases and 2 bases, in that order; junction bases with no gene match: 5. CDR3 protein: CASSFDRGMAYEQYF. CDR3 nucleotides: TGTGCCAGCAGCTTCGACAGGGGGATGGCCTACGAGCAGTACTTC. The whole variable domain, filled in from reference TRBV5-6 and TRBJ2-7, reads DAGVTQSPTHLIKTRGQQVTLRCSPKSGHDTVSWYQQALGQGPQFIFQYYEEEERQRGNFPDRFSGHQFPNYSSELNVNALLLGDSALYLCASSFDRGMAYEQYFGPGTRLTVT.

This chain joins TRBV6-5 and TRBJ1-6, with 11 bases aligning to TRBD1. V lost 9 bases, J lost 4 bases, and 5 bases stayed unmatched. The CDR3 is 15 amino acids. From germline, CDR1 is MNHEY and CDR2 SVGAGI. This CDR3 reads CASRTGGAYNSPLHF. The CDR3 nucleotides are TGTGCCAGTAGGACAGGGGGCGCTTATAATTCACCCCTCCACTTT.

This clone occurred a few times. The chain couples TRBV6-5 to TRBJ1-2; possible D gene TRBD1, 6 bases. This CDR3 is 13 amino acids long. Germline V lookup: CDR1 MNHEY, CDR2 SVGAGI. Between the trimmed V and J ends, which lost 8 bases and 5 bases, there was a span of 15 bases. As DNA, the CDR3 is TGTGCCAGCTCGGGCAGGGGATATTATGGCTACACCTTC. Encoded protein: CASSGRGYYGYTF.

This chain links TRBV21-1 with TRBJ1-1; no check of the table's D call, TRBD1, against the DNA was made. TRBV21-1 is a pseudogene. The CDR3 contains 13 residues. The CDR3 loop is CASSKGQFTEAFF. The CDR3 bases are TGTGCCAGCAGCAAAGGGCAGTTCACTGAAGCTTTCTTT.

The chain couples TRBV7-9 to TRBJ2-1; 11 bases match TRBD2. Germline trimming cut 4 bases from V and 7 bases from J; bases unmatched to any gene: 6. The CDR3 covers 15 residues. CDR1 and CDR2 (germline): SEHNR, FQNEAQ (reference sequence). The DNA of the CDR3 is TGTGCCAGCAGCTATAGCGGGGGGGCCGCTAATGAGCAGTTCTTC. Translation: CASSYSGGAANEQFF. The whole variable domain, filled in from reference TRBV7-9 and TRBJ2-1, reads DTGVSQNPRHKITKRGQNVTFRCDPISEHNRLYWYRQTLGQGPEFLTYFQNEAQLEKSRLLSDRFSAERPKGSFSTLEIQRTEQGDSAMYLCASSYSGGAANEQFFGPGTRLTVL.

The CDR3 coding sequence is TGTGCCAGCAGCCCCGGGGGTCAAACTAATGAAAAACTGTTTTTT. Translating gives CASSPGGQTNEKLFF. The chain is built from TRBV7-2 and TRBJ1-4, with a weak D call TRBD1 (5 bases). Germline V lookup: CDR1 SGHTA, CDR2 FQGNSA. The CDR3 loop spans 15 amino acids. Trimming took off 5 bases at V and 1 base at J, with 11 bases between the two ends.

The chain couples TRBV7-8 to TRBJ2-3; a possible D gene is TRBD1 (6 bases). The CDR3 is 15 amino acids. Germline V gives CDR1 SGHVS, CDR2 FQNEAQ. The V and J ends lost 5 bases and 2 bases respectively, with 14 bases between them. CDR3: CASSLQGHNTDTQYF. The CDR3 DNA sequence: TGTGCCAGCAGCCTTCAGGGACATAACACAGATACGCAGTATTTT.

The rearrangement links TRBV19 to TRBJ1-3; 7 nucleotides agree with TRBD1. Germline trimming cut 6 bases from V and 8 bases from J; bases unmatched to any gene: 13. The CDR3 is made up of 15 amino acids. The germline gives CDR1 LNHDA, CDR2 SQIVND (reference sequence). Written as DNA, the CDR3 is TGTGCCAGTAGCGTTACGACAGGGCTTCTTCACACCATATATTTT. As protein: CASSVTTGLLHTIYF.

V and J are TRBV19 and TRBJ2-3; D may be TRBD1 (5 bases). V was cut by 6 bases and J by 5 bases, with 12 bases left in between. This CDR3 is built from 13 residues. Germline assignment: CDR1 LNHDA and CDR2 SQIVND (reference sequence). CDR3: CASRVRAGDTQYF. The CDR3 coding sequence is TGTGCCAGTAGGGTCAGGGCTGGAGATACGCAGTATTTT.

V is TRBV9 and J is TRBJ1-2; D is possibly TRBD1 (6 bases). Looked up from germline, CDR1 is SGDLS and CDR2 is YYNGEE. V dropped 4 bases and J dropped 3 bases, with 10 bases sitting between them. The CDR3 consists of 13 residues. CDR3 in DNA: TGTGCCAGCAGCCCCAGGGGTGACTATGGCTACACCTTC. It yields the protein CASSPRGDYGYTF.

J is TRBJ2-5 and V is TRBV5-1, with D tentatively TRBD1 (5 bases). The CDR3 totals 14 residues. Trimming removed 1 base at V and 4 bases at J, with 11 bases between. Germline CDR1 SGHRS, CDR2 YFSETQ. The CDR3 is CASSLRGSPETQYF. The CDR3, as DNA: TGCGCCAGCAGCTTGAGGGGCAGCCCAGAGACCCAGTACTTC.

The chain carries TRBV12-3 or TRBV12-4 and TRBJ2-1; D is unclear. The CDR3 has 12 amino acids. The V end lost 6 bases, the J end lost 3 bases, and 6 bases lay between the germline ends. The CDR3 sequence is CASSPNYNEQFF. CDR3 in DNA: TGTGCCAGCAGCCCTAACTACAATGAGCAGTTCTTC.

The CDR3: CASSYGTGFYEQYF. The CDR3 DNA is TGTGCCAGCAGTTACGGGACAGGGTTTTACGAGCAGTACTTC. This chain connects TRBV6-6 to TRBJ2-7; 9 nucleotides align to TRBD1. The CDR3 has 14 amino acids. After removal of 2 bases from V and 4 bases from J, the junction contained 3 bases not matched to a gene. Germline CDR1 and CDR2: MNHNY and SVGAGI (reference sequence).

V usage is TRBV5-1 and J usage is TRBJ2-1, with 9 bases matching TRBD2. Germline CDR1 reads SGHRS; CDR2 reads YFSETQ. The CDR3 contains 17 residues. Trimming cost V 0 bases and J 3 bases; bases outside gene matches: 7. The CDR3 DNA reads TGCGCCAGCAGCTTGGCCCAGCGGGGGGCCCTCTACAATGAGCAGTTCTTC. This translates into CASSLAQRGALYNEQFF.